This TCR beta chain was recorded in a study of blood T cell repertoires in COVID-19. On the study more broadly: Italy, Spain and the United States were the sources of the convalescent and acute COVID-19 samples. Nucleic acid was either cDNA or gDNA, and it came from T cells, B-cell-depleted T cells, or PBMCs.

With 6 bases removed from V and 0 bases from J, the gap between germline ends came to 11 bases. The CDR3 runs 14 residues. The germline V gene encodes CDR1 LNHDA and CDR2 SQIVND (reference sequence). Seattle patients were enrolled while actively infected and followed longitudinally. In the study's own analysis: Amplification of reference gene primers was used by the study to estimate nucleated cell counts. Generated by immunoSEQ multiplex PCR, the TCRdb table keeps only in-frame clones and is missing some. That table gives V, J and clone size, and the DNA gave D and trimming. The sample has 200,000 to 300,000 clones, around 84% seen once.

Sequencing input: peripheral blood. The sequence was obtained from a woman in her sixties or seventies with COVID-19, enrolled during active disease. V is TRBV19 and J is TRBJ1-1, with D possibly matching TRBD1 (6 bases). CDR3 nucleotide sequence: TGTGCCAGTAGCCCCGACAGGATGAACACTGAAGCTTTCTTT. It translates to CASSPDRMNTEAFF.